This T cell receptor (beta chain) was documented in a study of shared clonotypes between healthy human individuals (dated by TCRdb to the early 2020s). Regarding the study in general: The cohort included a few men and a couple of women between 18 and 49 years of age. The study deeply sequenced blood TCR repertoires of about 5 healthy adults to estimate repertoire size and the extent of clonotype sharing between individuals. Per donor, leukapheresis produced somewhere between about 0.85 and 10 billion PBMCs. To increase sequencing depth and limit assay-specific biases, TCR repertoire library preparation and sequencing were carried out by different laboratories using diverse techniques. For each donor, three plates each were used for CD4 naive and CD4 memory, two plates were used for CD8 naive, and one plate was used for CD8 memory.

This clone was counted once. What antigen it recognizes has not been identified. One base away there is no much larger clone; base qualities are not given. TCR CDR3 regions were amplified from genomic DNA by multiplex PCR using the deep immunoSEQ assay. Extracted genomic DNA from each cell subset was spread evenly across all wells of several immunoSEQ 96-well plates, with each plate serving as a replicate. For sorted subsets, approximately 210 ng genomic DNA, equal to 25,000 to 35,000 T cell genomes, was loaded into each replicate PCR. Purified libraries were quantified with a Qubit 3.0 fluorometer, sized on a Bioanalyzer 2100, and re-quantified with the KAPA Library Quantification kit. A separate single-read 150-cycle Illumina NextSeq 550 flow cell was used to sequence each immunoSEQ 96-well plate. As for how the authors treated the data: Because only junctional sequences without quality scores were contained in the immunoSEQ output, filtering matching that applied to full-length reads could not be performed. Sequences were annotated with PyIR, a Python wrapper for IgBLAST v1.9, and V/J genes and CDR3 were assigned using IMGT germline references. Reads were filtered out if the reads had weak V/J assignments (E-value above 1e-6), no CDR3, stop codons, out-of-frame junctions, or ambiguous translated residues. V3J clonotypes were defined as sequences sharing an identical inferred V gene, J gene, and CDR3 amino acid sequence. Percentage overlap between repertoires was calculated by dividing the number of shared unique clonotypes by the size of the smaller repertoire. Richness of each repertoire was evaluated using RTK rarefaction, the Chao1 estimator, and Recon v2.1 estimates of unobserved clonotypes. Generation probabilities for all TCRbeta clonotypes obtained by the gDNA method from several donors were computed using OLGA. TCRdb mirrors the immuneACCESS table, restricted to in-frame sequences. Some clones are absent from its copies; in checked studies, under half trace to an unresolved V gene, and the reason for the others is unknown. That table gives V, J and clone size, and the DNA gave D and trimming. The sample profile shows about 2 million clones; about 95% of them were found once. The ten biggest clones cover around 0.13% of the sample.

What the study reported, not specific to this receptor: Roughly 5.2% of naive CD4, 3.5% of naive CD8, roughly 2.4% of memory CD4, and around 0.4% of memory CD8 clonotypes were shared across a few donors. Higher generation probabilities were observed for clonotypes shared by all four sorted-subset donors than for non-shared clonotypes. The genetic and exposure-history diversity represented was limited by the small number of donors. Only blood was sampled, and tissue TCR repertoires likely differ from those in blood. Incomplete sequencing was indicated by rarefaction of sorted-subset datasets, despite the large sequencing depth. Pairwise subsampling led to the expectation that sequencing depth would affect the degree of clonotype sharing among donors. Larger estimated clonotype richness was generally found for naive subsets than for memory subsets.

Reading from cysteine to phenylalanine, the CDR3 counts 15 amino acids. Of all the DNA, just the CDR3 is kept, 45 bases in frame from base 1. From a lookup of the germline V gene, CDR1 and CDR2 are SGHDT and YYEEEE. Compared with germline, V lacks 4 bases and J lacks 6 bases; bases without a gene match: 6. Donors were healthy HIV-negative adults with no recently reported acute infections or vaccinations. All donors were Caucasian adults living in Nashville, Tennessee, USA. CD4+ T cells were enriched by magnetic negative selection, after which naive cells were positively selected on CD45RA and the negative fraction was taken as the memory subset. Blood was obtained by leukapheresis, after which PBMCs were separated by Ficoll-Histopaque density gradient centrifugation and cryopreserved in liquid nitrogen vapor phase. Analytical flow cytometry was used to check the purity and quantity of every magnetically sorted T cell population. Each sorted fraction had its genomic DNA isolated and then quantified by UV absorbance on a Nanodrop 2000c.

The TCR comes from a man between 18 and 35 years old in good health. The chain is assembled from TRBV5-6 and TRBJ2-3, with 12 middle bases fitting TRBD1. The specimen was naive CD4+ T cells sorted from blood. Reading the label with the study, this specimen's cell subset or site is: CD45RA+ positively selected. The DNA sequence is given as TGTGCCAGCAGCCTCGGGACAGGGGGCCGCGATACGCAGTATTTT. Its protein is CASSLGTGGRDTQYF.